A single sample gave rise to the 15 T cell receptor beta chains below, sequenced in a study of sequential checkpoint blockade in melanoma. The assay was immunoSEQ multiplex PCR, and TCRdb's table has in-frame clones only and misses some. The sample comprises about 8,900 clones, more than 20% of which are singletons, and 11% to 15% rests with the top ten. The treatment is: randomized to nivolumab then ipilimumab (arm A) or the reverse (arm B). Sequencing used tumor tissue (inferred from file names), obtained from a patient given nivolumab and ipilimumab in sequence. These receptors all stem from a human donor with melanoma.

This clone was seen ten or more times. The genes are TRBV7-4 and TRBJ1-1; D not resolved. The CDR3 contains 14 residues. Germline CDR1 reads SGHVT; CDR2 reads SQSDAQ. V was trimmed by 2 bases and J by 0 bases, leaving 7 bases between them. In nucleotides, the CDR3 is TGTGCCAGCAGCTTATCCGAGTTGAACACTGAAGCTTTCTTT. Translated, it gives CASSLSELNTEAFF.

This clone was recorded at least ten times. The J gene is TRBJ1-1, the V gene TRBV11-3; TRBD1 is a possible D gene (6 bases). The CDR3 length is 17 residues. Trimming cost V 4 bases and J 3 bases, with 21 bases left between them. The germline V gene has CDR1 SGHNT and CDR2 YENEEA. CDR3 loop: CASSSIAGGVRDTEAFF. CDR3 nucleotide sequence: TGTGCCAGCAGCTCCATAGCGGGGGGCGTAAGGGACACTGAAGCTTTCTTT.

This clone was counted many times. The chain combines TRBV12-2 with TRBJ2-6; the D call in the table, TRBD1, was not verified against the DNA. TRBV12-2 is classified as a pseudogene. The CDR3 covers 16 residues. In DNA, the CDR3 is TGTGCCACCCTTGGACAGGGAAGATCTGGGGCCAACGTCCTGACTTTC. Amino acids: CATLGQGRSGANVLTF.

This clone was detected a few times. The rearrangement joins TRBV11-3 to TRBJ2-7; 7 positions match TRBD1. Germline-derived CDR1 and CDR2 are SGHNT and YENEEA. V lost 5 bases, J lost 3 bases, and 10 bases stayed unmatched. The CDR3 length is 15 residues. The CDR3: CASSPPTGLNYEQYV. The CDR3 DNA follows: TGTGCCAGCAGCCCGCCGACAGGGTTGAACTACGAGCAGTACGTC.

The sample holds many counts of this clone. DNA for the CDR3: TGTGCCAGCAGCTCTAGCGGGGGGGCCACCGGGGAGCTGTTTTTT. Translation: CASSSSGGATGELFF. The V call is TRBV11-3, the J call TRBJ2-2, with 12 bases that match TRBD2. The CDR3 runs to 15 residues. In germline, CDR1 is SGHNT, CDR2 YENEEA. V shed 4 bases and J 4 bases; nucleotides not matched to a gene: 1.

CDR3 sequence: CASSPRTPPNYEQYV. The CDR3, as DNA: TGTGCCAGCAGCCCTCGGACCCCGCCCAACTACGAGCAGTACGTC. The rearrangement links TRBV28 to TRBJ2-7; unclear D gene. Germline CDR1 is MDHEN and CDR2 is SYDVKM. CDR3 length: 15 amino acids. V lost 6 bases and J 3 bases, leaving 18 bases between the germline ends.

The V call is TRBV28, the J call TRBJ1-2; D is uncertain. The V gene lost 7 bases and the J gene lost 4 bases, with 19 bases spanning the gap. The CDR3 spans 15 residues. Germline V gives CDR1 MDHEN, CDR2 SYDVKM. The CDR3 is CASILDRGRPYGYTF. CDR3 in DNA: TGTGCCAGCATCTTGGACCGCGGCAGACCCTATGGCTACACCTTC.

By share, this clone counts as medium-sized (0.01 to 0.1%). CDR3 region: CASSFFTRDPQGQFF. CDR3 sequence (DNA): TGTGCCAGCAGCTTCTTTACACGGGACCCCCAGGGGCAGTTCTTC. This chain joins TRBV11-3 and TRBJ2-1; perhaps D is TRBD1 or TRBD2 (5 bases each). Trimming removed 3 bases from V and 12 bases from J, with 21 bases in between. CDR1 SGHNT and CDR2 YENEEA come from the germline V gene. This CDR3 contains 15 residues.

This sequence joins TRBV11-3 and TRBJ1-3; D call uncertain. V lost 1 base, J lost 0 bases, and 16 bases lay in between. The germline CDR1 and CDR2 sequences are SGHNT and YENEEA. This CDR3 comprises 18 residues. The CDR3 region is CASSLGAAGVASGNTIYF. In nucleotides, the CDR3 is TGTGCCAGCAGCTTAGGGGCAGCCGGGGTTGCCTCTGGAAACACCATATATTTT.

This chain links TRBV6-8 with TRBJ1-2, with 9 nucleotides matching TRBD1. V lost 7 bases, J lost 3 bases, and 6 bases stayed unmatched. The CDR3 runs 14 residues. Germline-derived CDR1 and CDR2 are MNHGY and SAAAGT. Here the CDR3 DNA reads TGTGCCAGCATCCCAGACAGGGGGTACTATGGCTACACCTTC. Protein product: CASIPDRGYYGYTF.

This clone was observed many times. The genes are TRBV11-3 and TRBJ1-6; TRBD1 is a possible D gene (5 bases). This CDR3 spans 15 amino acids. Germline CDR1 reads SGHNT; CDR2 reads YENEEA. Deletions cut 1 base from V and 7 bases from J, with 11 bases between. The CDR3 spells CASSLGAGQNSPLHF. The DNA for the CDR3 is TGTGCCAGCAGCTTAGGCGCAGGGCAAAATTCACCCCTCCACTTT.

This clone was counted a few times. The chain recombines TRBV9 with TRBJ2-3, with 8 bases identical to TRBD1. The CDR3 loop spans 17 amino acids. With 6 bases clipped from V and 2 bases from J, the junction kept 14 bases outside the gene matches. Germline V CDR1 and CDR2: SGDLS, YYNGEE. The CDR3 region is CASTGQGIGENTDTQYF. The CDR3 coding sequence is TGTGCCAGCACCGGACAGGGTATAGGGGAGAACACAGATACGCAGTATTTT.

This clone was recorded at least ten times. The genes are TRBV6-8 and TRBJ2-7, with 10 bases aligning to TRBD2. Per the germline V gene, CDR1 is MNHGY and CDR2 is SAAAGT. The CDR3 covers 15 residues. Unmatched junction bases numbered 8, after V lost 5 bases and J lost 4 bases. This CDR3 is CASSLLAGAGYEQYF. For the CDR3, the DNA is TGTGCCAGCAGTCTTCTAGCGGGGGCCGGGTACGAGCAGTACTTC.

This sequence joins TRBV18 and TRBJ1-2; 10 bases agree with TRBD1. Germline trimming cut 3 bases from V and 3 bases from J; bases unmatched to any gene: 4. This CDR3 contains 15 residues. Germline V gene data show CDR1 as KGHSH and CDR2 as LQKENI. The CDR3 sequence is CASSPTGGAYYGYTF. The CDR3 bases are TGTGCCAGCTCACCGACAGGGGGCGCGTACTATGGCTACACCTTC.

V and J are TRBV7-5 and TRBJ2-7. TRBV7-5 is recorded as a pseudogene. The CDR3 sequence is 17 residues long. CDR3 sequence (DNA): TGTGCCAGCAGCCCTCAGAAGATATACGGTCCCTCCTACGAGCAGTACGTC. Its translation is CASSPQKIYGPSYEQYV.